These 23 T cell receptor beta chains came from one sample sequenced in a study of blood T cell repertoires in COVID-19. Clones were read by immunoSEQ multiplex PCR, and TCRdb kept only the in-frame ones, dropping some. The repertoire holds 250,000 or so clones, with 80% to 90% as singletons. The material sequenced was PBMCs or T cells enriched from blood (not recorded which). The receptors stem from a woman aged 40 to 55 who had been exposed to COVID-19.

The chain recombines TRBV2 with TRBJ2-3; possible D gene TRBD1, 6 bases. This CDR3 contains 16 residues. Germline V gives CDR1 SNHLY, CDR2 FYNNEI. V was trimmed by 6 bases and J by 2 bases, leaving 18 bases between them. The CDR3 here is CASREDSPIATDTQYF. The CDR3, as DNA: TGTGCCAGCAGAGAGGACAGCCCAATTGCCACAGATACGCAGTATTTT.

The sample holds one count of this clone. This sequence joins TRBV18 and TRBJ2-1, with TRBD2 identical over 13 bases. Germline trimming cut 1 base from V and 6 bases from J; bases unmatched to any gene: 0. Germline loops: CDR1 KGHSH, CDR2 LQKENI. The CDR3 runs to 15 residues. The CDR3 nucleotides are TGTGCCAGCTCACCACGGACTAGCGGGAGCAATGAGCAGTTCTTC. It encodes CASSPRTSGSNEQFF.

The gene calls are TRBV11-2 and TRBJ1-2, with D hard to call. The V gene's germline CDR1 is SGHAT and CDR2 FQNNGV. The CDR3 runs to 13 residues. V lost 1 base and J lost 2, with 5 bases in between. This CDR3 is CASSLGLNYGYTF. The CDR3 region has the DNA TGTGCCAGCAGCTTAGGACTGAACTATGGCTACACCTTC.

This clone appeared a single time. The V and J genes are TRBV5-6 and TRBJ1-3; D uncertain. The CDR3 extends over 14 amino acids. V was cut by 3 bases and J by 4 bases, with 11 bases left in between. CDR1 and CDR2 (germline): SGHDT, YYEEEE. The CDR3 nucleotides are TGTGCCAGCAGCTCCCCGTACCGGGGAAACACCATATATTTT. It encodes CASSSPYRGNTIYF.

The chain employs TRBV5-1 and TRBJ2-3; tentative D call: TRBD2 (7 bases). V lost 4 bases and J lost 4, with 16 bases in between. The CDR3 length is 15 residues. Germline V CDR1 and CDR2: SGHRS, YFSETQ. The CDR3 here is CASSPGVGGPDTQYF. The CDR3 DNA follows: TGCGCCAGCAGCCCCGGAGTGGGGGGGCCAGATACGCAGTATTTT.

The V and J genes are TRBV2 and TRBJ1-1; 7 bases agree with TRBD1. Unmatched junction bases numbered 5, after V lost 7 bases and J lost 3 bases. The CDR3 is made up of 13 amino acids. The germline V gene has CDR1 SNHLY and CDR2 FYNNEI. Here the CDR3 reads CASKETGYTEAFF. DNA of the CDR3: TGTGCCAGCAAGGAGACAGGGTACACTGAAGCTTTCTTT. Together with reference TRBV2 and TRBJ1-1, the CDR3 gives the full variable domain: EPEVTQTPSHQVTQMGQEVILRCVPISNHLYFYWYRQILGQKVEFLVSFYNNEISEKSEIFDDQFSVERPDGSNFTLKIRSTKLEDSAMYFCASKETGYTEAFFGQGTRLTVV.

The V call is TRBV7-2, the J call TRBJ2-3; 7 bases are a match to TRBD2. V dropped 6 bases and J dropped 4; count of bases not matched to a gene: 10. The germline V gene has CDR1 SGHTA and CDR2 FQGNSA. The CDR3 is 15 residues long. The CDR3 nucleotides are TGTGCCAGCAGATACGGTGGCGGGAGTCCAGATACGCAGTATTTT. It yields the protein CASRYGGGSPDTQYF.

The rearrangement uses TRBV7-2 and TRBJ2-5; D may be TRBD2 (5 bases). The CDR3 loop spans 13 amino acids. Germline CDR1 SGHTA, CDR2 FQGNSA. Trimming removed 5 bases from V and 9 bases from J, with 16 bases in between. The DNA of the CDR3 is TGTGCCAGCAGCCCTAATGCCCAGGAGGCCCAGTACTTC. Translating gives CASSPNAQEAQYF.

This clone has a handful of counts. This sequence joins TRBV9 and TRBJ2-2; D is ambiguous. Trimming stripped 4 bases from V and 1 base from J, with 5 bases between. Germline V CDR1 and CDR2: SGDLS, YYNGEE. The CDR3 has 13 amino acids. The CDR3 region has the DNA TGTGCCAGCAGCCCCGGGAACACCGGGGAGCTGTTTTTT. It specifies CASSPGNTGELFF.

The count of this clone is one. The J gene is TRBJ2-7, the V gene TRBV2; 10 bases are shared with TRBD2. The CDR3 is made up of 15 amino acids. V lost 5 bases to trimming and J lost 0 bases; unmatched junction nucleotides: 4. Germline values: CDR1 SNHLY, CDR2 FYNNEI. The CDR3 reads CASSPAGGISYEQYV. CDR3 DNA sequence: TGTGCCAGCAGTCCAGCGGGAGGGATCTCCTACGAGCAGTACGTC.

The chain joins TRBV28 to TRBJ1-4; no clear D gene. From germline, CDR1 is MDHEN and CDR2 SYDVKM. The V gene lost 8 bases and the J gene lost 3 bases, with 16 bases spanning the gap. The CDR3 contains 15 residues. The chain's CDR3 is CASRPRGAANEKLFF. The CDR3 DNA reads TGTGCCAGCCGCCCCCGGGGTGCTGCTAATGAAAAACTGTTTTTT.

For the CDR3, the DNA is TGTGCCAGCAGCTTAGAAGGGACAGGGGGCCGTCTAGATACGCAGTATTTT. Residues: CASSLEGTGGRLDTQYF. The chain couples TRBV7-2 to TRBJ2-3; TRBD1 agrees at 12 bases. Trimming at V came to 1 base and at J to 5 bases, leaving 7 bases not matched to a gene. The germline V gene has CDR1 SGHTA and CDR2 FQGNSA. There are 17 residues in the CDR3.

This chain joins TRBV7-9 and TRBJ1-4; 10 nucleotides agree with TRBD1. The CDR3 sequence is 14 residues long. V was pared by 8 bases and J by 6 bases, with 6 bases of the junction left unmatched. Looked up from germline, CDR1 is SEHNR and CDR2 is FQNEAQ (reference sequence). CDR3 protein: CASVTGTGDEKLFF. CDR3 nucleotides: TGTGCCAGCGTAACCGGGACAGGGGATGAAAAACTGTTTTTT.

The chain has TRBV7-9 and TRBJ1-2; D is possibly TRBD1 (5 bases). V lost 5 bases to trimming and J lost 2 bases, with 12 bases between them. The CDR3 consists of 14 residues. In germline, CDR1 is SEHNR, CDR2 FQNEAQ (reference sequence). This CDR3 reads CASSPTGTNYGYTF. The DNA of the CDR3 is TGTGCCAGCAGCCCAACAGGTACCAACTATGGCTACACCTTC.

In nucleotides, the CDR3 is TGTGCCAGCAGCCAAGACGACAGGGGGCGCGCAGAGACCCAGTACTTC. Amino acids: CASSQDDRGRAETQYF. The chain employs TRBV7-9 and TRBJ2-5, with 10 positions matching TRBD1. The CDR3 extends over 16 amino acids. Germline CDR1 is SEHNR and CDR2 is FQNEAQ (reference sequence). Losses at the gene ends were 5 bases for V and 4 bases for J; bases not matched to a gene: 10.

J is TRBJ1-3 and V is TRBV7-2; D unclear. The V gene's germline CDR1 is SGHTA and CDR2 FQGNSA. V was cut by 1 base and J by 3 bases, with 10 bases left in between. This CDR3 spans 15 amino acids. CDR3 protein: CASSLGAISGNTIYF. In DNA form, the CDR3 reads TGTGCCAGCAGCTTAGGGGCAATCAGTGGAAACACCATATATTTT.

V and J are TRBV18 and TRBJ2-7; tentative D call: TRBD1 (5 bases). The CDR3 loop spans 15 amino acids. V was clipped by 5 bases and J by 2 bases, with 16 bases between them. Per the germline V gene, CDR1 is KGHSH and CDR2 is LQKENI. CDR3 region: CASSSTLGVPYEQYV. The DNA for the CDR3 is TGTGCCAGCTCATCTACATTAGGGGTCCCCTACGAGCAGTACGTC.

The chain recombines TRBV28 with TRBJ1-2; 7 bases map to TRBD1. The CDR3 is 16 residues long. Trimming cost V 3 bases and J 7 bases; bases outside gene matches: 14. Germline V lookup: CDR1 MDHEN, CDR2 SYDVKM. CDR3 loop: CASSFSLGRGKRGYTF. The DNA of the CDR3 is TGTGCCAGCAGTTTCTCGCTAGGCAGGGGGAAACGTGGCTACACCTTC.

V is TRBV14 and J is TRBJ2-1, with 14 bases identical to TRBD2. The CDR3 has 17 residues. In germline, CDR1 is SGHDN, CDR2 FVKESK. V shed 4 bases and J 6 bases; nucleotides not matched to a gene: 8. CDR3 region: CASSPLGTSGRGNEQFF. CDR3 DNA sequence: TGTGCCAGCAGCCCGCTCGGGACTAGCGGGAGAGGCAATGAGCAGTTCTTC.

The chain uses TRBV30 and TRBJ1-1; 7 bases line up with TRBD1. Germline-derived CDR1 and CDR2 are GTSNPN and SVGIG (reference sequence). This CDR3 spans 14 amino acids. The V and J ends lost 4 bases and 8 bases, in that order; junction bases with no gene match: 13. The DNA for the CDR3 is TGTGCCTGGACCCTGACGAGGAGACAGGGAGAAGCTTTCTTT. Protein sequence: CAWTLTRRQGEAFF.

The rearrangement uses TRBV28 and TRBJ1-2; 9 bases line up with TRBD1. V was pared by 5 bases and J by 8 bases, with 12 bases of the junction left unmatched. Germline CDR1 and CDR2: MDHEN and SYDVKM. This CDR3 region has 15 residues. As DNA, the CDR3 is TGTGCCAGCAGTCCTTCACCGGGACAGGGTGGCGGCTACACCTTC. Amino acid sequence: CASSPSPGQGGGYTF.

The chain has TRBV7-6 and TRBJ1-6; D not certain. This CDR3 is built from 15 residues. CDR1 is SGHVS, CDR2 FNYEAQ, per germline. The ends were cut back, 2 bases at V and 8 bases at J, with 13 bases in the middle. CDR3 nucleotides: TGTGCCAGCAGCTTACTCGGGAAAAAGGATTCACCCCTCCACTTT. It codes for CASSLLGKKDSPLHF.

J is TRBJ2-3 and V is TRBV30, with 10 bases that match TRBD2. Germline trimming cut 2 bases from V and 1 base from J; bases unmatched to any gene: 6. This CDR3 is built from 16 residues. The V gene's germline CDR1 is GTSNPN and CDR2 SVGIG (reference sequence). The CDR3 region is CAWSPLGTSGTDTQYF. The DNA of the CDR3 is TGTGCCTGGAGTCCCCTCGGGACTAGCGGCACAGATACGCAGTATTTT.